The rows below give T cell receptor beta chains drawn from one sample of a study of human T cells and chemical hapten exposure. Using its own MiXCR run on the 5' RACE reads, TCRdb lists one record per CDR3 protein. The sample includes some 78,000 distinct CDR3 sequences, roughly 7.7% of them seen just once. The source is a male donor in good health. CDR3s include the opening cysteine and the closing phenylalanine or tryptophan. The order of the fields is V gene, D gene, J gene, CDR3 protein. D genes are given only for firm matches.

V: TRBV30
D: .
J: TRBJ1-5
CDR3: CAWGDSYSNQPQHF

V: TRBV7-9
D: TRBD1
J: TRBJ1-4
CDR3: CASSEDRAEEKLFF

V: TRBV28
D: .
J: TRBJ1-1
CDR3: CASSSDREAFF

V: TRBV21-1
D: .
J: TRBJ2-6
CDR3: CASSRGGAIGSGANVLTF

V: TRBV11-2
D: TRBD1
J: TRBJ2-6
CDR3: CASRGQAGANVLTF

V: TRBV2
D: TRBD2
J: TRBJ2-1
CDR3: CASPRGSSYNEQFF

V: TRBV6-5
D: .
J: TRBJ2-1
CDR3: CASSWSSYNEQFF

V: TRBV5-5
D: .
J: TRBJ2-7
CDR3: CASSNPQFVEQYF

V: TRBV9
D: .
J: TRBJ1-2
CDR3: CASSPDGKDYGYTF

V: TRBV5-4
D: TRBD1
J: TRBJ2-1
CDR3: CASSLGGQGLANEQFF

V: TRBV29-1
D: .
J: TRBJ1-1
CDR3: CSVGAYNIHTEAFF

V: TRBV10-2
D: .
J: TRBJ1-1
CDR3: CASSELNTEAFF

V: TRBV28
D: .
J: TRBJ1-1
CDR3: CASSSTMNTEAFF

V: TRBV25-1
D: .
J: TRBJ2-7
CDR3: CASSERSREQYF

V: TRBV12-3/TRBV12-4
D: TRBD1
J: TRBJ2-5
CDR3: CASILGTEETQYF

V: TRBV19
D: .
J: TRBJ1-5
CDR3: CASSIAGINQPQHF

V: TRBV5-1
D: .
J: TRBJ1-1
CDR3: CASRGSTGNTEAFF

V: TRBV7-7
D: TRBD2
J: TRBJ2-2
CDR3: CASSLVSSSGTRFAGELFF

V: TRBV5-5
D: .
J: TRBJ1-6
CDR3: CASSFRSSNSPLHF

V: TRBV20-1
D: TRBD1
J: TRBJ2-7
CDR3: CSAITLGNPGQGIWEQYF

V: TRBV4-3
D: TRBD2
J: TRBJ2-1
CDR3: CASSQDRSRGAYNEQFF

V: TRBV4-1
D: .
J: TRBJ2-1
CDR3: CASSQAGVSYNEQFF

V: TRBV29-1
D: .
J: TRBJ2-3
CDR3: CSAGQSPRTDTQYF

V: TRBV7-9
D: TRBD2
J: TRBJ2-3
CDR3: CASSLASGLHTQYF

V: TRBV7-3
D: TRBD2
J: TRBJ2-5
CDR3: CASSKGLVQETQYF

V: TRBV10-3
D: .
J: TRBJ2-1
CDR3: CAIRAPGWQFF

V: TRBV9
D: TRBD1
J: TRBJ2-5
CDR3: CASSGATGTETQYF

V: TRBV7-2
D: TRBD1
J: TRBJ1-4
CDR3: CASSLWTGDEKLFF

V: TRBV29-1
D: TRBD2
J: TRBJ2-5
CDR3: CSVETSHQETQYF

V: TRBV7-2
D: .
J: TRBJ2-3
CDR3: CASSPQGVITDTQYF

V: TRBV5-1
D: TRBD2
J: TRBJ2-3
CDR3: CASSLVGSGSDTQYF

V: TRBV20-1
D: .
J: TRBJ1-2
CDR3: CSARDRAPGGLGYTF